This is a list of T cell receptor beta chains from one sample in a study of TIL therapy for anti-PD-1-resistant metastatic lung cancer. Clones were sequenced by immunoSEQ multiplex PCR, and TCRdb holds only the in-frame ones, with some missing. In the table there are about 36,000 clones, over 70% of which are singletons. The source was blood, collected at baseline. The receptors shown here come from a person aged 25 to 80 with non-small cell lung cancer. The CDR3 runs from the conserved cysteine through the conserved F or W. The order of the fields is clone size, J gene, V gene, CDR3 protein. Clone size is stated in some rows and not others, as once, few, many or a class when expanded.

NA TRBJ1-3 TRBV5-6 CASDRGQTGNTIYF
NA NA TRBV10-3 CAISESAGYEQYF
few TRBJ1-3 TRBV29-1 CSVEDHGPHREGPSGNTIYF
few TRBJ1-6 TRBV7-2 CASSGRTEGISPLHF
NA TRBJ2-7 TRBV6-1 CASSSSGGLSYEQYF
NA TRBJ1-5 TRBV19 CASSNRQSNQPQHF
NA TRBJ2-1 TRBV29-1 CSVVSGGFNNEQFF
NA TRBJ2-5 TRBV2 CASSVQGQETQYF
NA TRBJ1-3 TRBV7-2 CASSGTSKSSGNTIYF
NA TRBJ1-2 TRBV9 CASSAYQGLLYGYTF
NA TRBJ2-3 TRBV5-6 CASSLPSGGDTQYF
NA TRBJ2-7 TRBV5-1 CASSVAGTGNSYEQYF
few TRBJ2-5 TRBV2 CASAGLGETQYF
NA TRBJ1-1 TRBV7-3 CASSLTSMNTEAFF
NA TRBJ2-1 TRBV2 CASSEFPGQEQFF
NA TRBJ1-1 TRBV5-6 CASSLATGNTEAFF
NA TRBJ2-5 TRBV5-5 CASSLGETSGGARETQYF
NA TRBJ1-2 TRBV7-9 CASSLRGLGYGYTF
NA TRBJ2-3 TRBV28 CASSPRGDTQYF
NA TRBJ2-7 TRBV18 CASSPVPGQGTYEQYF
NA TRBJ2-1 TRBV7-6 CASSPFSGEQFF
NA TRBJ2-7 TRBV7-9 CASSSTAYEQYF
NA TRBJ2-1 TRBV15 CATSSFGGVFLGNEQFF
NA TRBJ1-2 TRBV4-3 CASSQDPGANYGYTF
NA TRBJ2-3 TRBV5-8 CASSSYPTSGTADTQYF
NA TRBJ2-2 TRBV2 CASSEDRGLNGELFF
NA TRBJ2-4 TRBV4-1 CASSQLNIQYF
NA TRBJ1-1 TRBV19 CASRQGATEAFF
few TRBJ2-1 TRBV7-6 CASSSRGPGNEQFF
NA TRBJ2-7 TRBV28 CASSAASGTSGAYEQYF
once TRBJ2-7 TRBV9 CARPGTHEQYF